The 15 T cell receptor beta chains in this list originate from one sample, sequenced in a study of cytomegalovirus exposure and HLA in healthy donors. 13 Jbeta primers and 60 Vbeta primers were used for the PCR. Assay used: immunoSEQ multiplex PCR; TCRdb lists only in-frame clones, some missing. Among about 160,000 clones listed, roughly 72% were seen once. The sample comprised PBMCs. The receptor set was obtained from a woman aged 40 to 55 in good health and CMV-seronegative.

The chain couples TRBV6-1 to TRBJ2-2; 8 bases are a match to TRBD1. This CDR3 comprises 14 residues. V shed 8 bases and J 7 bases; nucleotides not matched to a gene: 9. CDR1 and CDR2 (germline): MNHNS, SASEGT. The CDR3 reads CASQIDRGGGELFF. CDR3 DNA: TGTGCCAGCCAGATAGACAGGGGAGGCGGGGAGCTGTTTTTT.

CDR3 region: CASFDVKGHLNEQFF. CDR3 DNA: TGCGCCAGTTTCGACGTTAAGGGACACCTCAATGAGCAGTTCTTC. This chain connects TRBV5-1 to TRBJ2-1; weak D call: TRBD1 (6 bases). Germline loops: CDR1 SGHRS, CDR2 YFSETQ. The germline V and J ends were trimmed by 8 bases and 6 bases, with 21 bases remaining between them. The CDR3 spans 15 residues. Drawing the rest from reference TRBV5-1 and TRBJ2-1, the complete variable domain is KAGVTQTPRYLIKTRGQQVTLSCSPISGHRSVSWYQQTPGQGLQFLFEYFSETQRNKGNFPGRFSGRQFSNSRSEMNVSTLELGDSALYLCASFDVKGHLNEQFFGPGTRLTVL.

The chain carries TRBV13 and TRBJ1-1; TRBD1 aligns across 8 bases. Trimming cost V 1 base and J 4 bases; bases outside gene matches: 8. Germline V gene sequence: CDR1 PRHDT, CDR2 FYEKMQ (reference sequence). The CDR3 is made up of 16 amino acids. The CDR3 reads CASSLVTGGGGTEAFF. The CDR3 nucleotides read TGTGCCAGCAGCTTAGTAACAGGGGGTGGTGGCACTGAAGCTTTCTTT.

This clone was seen more than once but under ten times. This chain uses TRBV27 with TRBJ2-1; 7 bases are a match to TRBD1. Looked up from germline, CDR1 is MNHEY and CDR2 is SMNVEV (reference sequence). CDR3 length: 13 amino acids. Trimming took 4 bases from V and 4 from J; bases not matched to a gene: 1. The CDR3 DNA reads as TGTGCCAGCAGTTCGGGACAGTACAATGAGCAGTTCTTC. Translation gives CASSSGQYNEQFF.

In nucleotides, the CDR3 is TGTGCCACCAGCAGAGCCAGGAACACTGAAGCTTTCTTT. The encoded protein is CATSRARNTEAFF. The V call is TRBV15, the J call TRBJ1-1; D not resolved. CDR1 and CDR2 from the germline V gene are LNHNV and YYDKDF (reference sequence). V lost 1 base and J lost 1, with 4 bases in between. The CDR3 has 13 amino acids.

The chain uses TRBV11-1 and TRBJ2-3; 7 nucleotides line up with TRBD2. V dropped 0 bases and J dropped 2; count of bases not matched to a gene: 5. CDR3 length: 16 amino acids. Germline V gene sequence: CDR1 SGHAT, CDR2 FQDESV (reference sequence). The CDR3 DNA sequence: TGTGCCAGCAGCTTAGCTGGCGGGAGCCCCACAGATACGCAGTATTTT. Translating it yields CASSLAGGSPTDTQYF.

The chain joins TRBV6-5 to TRBJ2-2; no clear D. CDR1 is MNHEY, CDR2 SVGAGI, per germline. The CDR3 covers 13 residues. V dropped 7 bases and J dropped 0 bases, with 6 bases sitting between them. CDR3: CASISTNTGELFF. CDR3 bases: TGTGCCAGCATTTCAACGAACACCGGGGAGCTGTTTTTT.

This chain joins TRBV11-3 and TRBJ1-1, with D maybe TRBD1 (6 bases). The CDR3 totals 14 residues. Germline V CDR1 and CDR2: SGHNT, YENEEA. The V and J ends lost 8 bases and 8 bases respectively, with 21 bases between them. CDR3 protein: CASLQGPGQGEAFF. The CDR3 bases are TGTGCCAGCCTACAGGGTCCCGGGCAGGGAGAAGCTTTCTTT.

The chain employs TRBV7-8 and TRBJ2-5, with TRBD2 identical over 8 bases. The CDR3 totals 15 residues. J lost 5 bases, V lost 3 bases, and 8 bases had no gene match. Germline V gene data show CDR1 as SGHVS and CDR2 as FQNEAQ. In DNA, the CDR3 is TGTGCCAGCAGCTTGACGGGAGGGCCGGGGGAGACCCAGTACTTC. Amino acid sequence: CASSLTGGPGETQYF.

CDR3 coding DNA: TGTGCCAGCAGCCCGGGACTAGCGGGAACCTACACCGGGGAGCTGTTTTTT. Translation: CASSPGLAGTYTGELFF. J is TRBJ2-2 and V is TRBV7-8; 13 positions agree with TRBD2. Germline V gene lookup returns CDR1 SGHVS and CDR2 FQNEAQ. This CDR3 region has 17 residues. Unmatched junction bases numbered 6, after V lost 5 bases and J lost 3 bases.

This clone was picked up many times. The chain joins TRBV7-9 to TRBJ1-1; maybe TRBD1 (6 bases). The germline V gene encodes CDR1 SEHNR and CDR2 FQNEAQ (reference sequence). CDR3 length equals 15 residues. With 1 base removed from V and 3 bases from J, the gap between germline ends came to 12 bases. The CDR3 is CASSLVLAGDTEAFF. CDR3 DNA sequence: TGTGCCAGCAGCTTAGTCCTTGCAGGGGACACTGAAGCTTTCTTT.

This chain connects TRBV7-9 to TRBJ2-5; D remains unclear. CDR1 and CDR2 from the germline V gene are SEHNR and FQNEAQ (reference sequence). The CDR3 is made up of 11 amino acids. V lost 3 bases, J lost 3 bases, and 2 bases lay in between. The CDR3 sequence: CASSFKETQYF. The CDR3 bases are TGTGCCAGCAGCTTTAAAGAGACCCAGTACTTC. Looking up the rest from reference TRBV7-9 and TRBJ2-5 gives the full variable domain: DTGVSQNPRHKITKRGQNVTFRCDPISEHNRLYWYRQTLGQGPEFLTYFQNEAQLEKSRLLSDRFSAERPKGSFSTLEIQRTEQGDSAMYLCASSFKETQYFGPGTRLLVL.

The genes are TRBV14 and TRBJ2-7, with TRBD1 matching 8 bases. The CDR3 has 12 residues. Germline V gene sequence: CDR1 SGHDN, CDR2 FVKESK. V shed 6 bases, J shed 5 bases, and the junction held 3 bases outside the gene matches. In DNA, the CDR3 is TGTGCCAGCAGGGACAGGGATGACGAGCAGTACTTC. It translates to CASRDRDDEQYF.

The chain is built from TRBV15 and TRBJ2-7; 9 bases are a match to TRBD2. The CDR3 extends over 17 amino acids. V lost 0 bases and J lost 1; bases outside the gene matches: 7. Per germline, CDR1 LNHNV and CDR2 YYDKDF (reference sequence). CDR3 sequence (DNA): TGTGCCACCAGCAGAGATTTGCGGGGGGGACTTTCCTACGAGCAGTACTTC. This encodes CATSRDLRGGLSYEQYF.

The CDR3 DNA is TGTGCCAGCAGTATTAACATAGCGGGAGGATATGAGCAGTTCTTC. This gives the protein CASSINIAGGYEQFF. The chain links TRBV6-1 to TRBJ2-1, with 10 nucleotides matching TRBD2. Losses at the gene ends were 5 bases for V and 8 bases for J; bases not matched to a gene: 9. The CDR3 runs 15 residues. The germline V gene encodes CDR1 MNHNS and CDR2 SASEGT.